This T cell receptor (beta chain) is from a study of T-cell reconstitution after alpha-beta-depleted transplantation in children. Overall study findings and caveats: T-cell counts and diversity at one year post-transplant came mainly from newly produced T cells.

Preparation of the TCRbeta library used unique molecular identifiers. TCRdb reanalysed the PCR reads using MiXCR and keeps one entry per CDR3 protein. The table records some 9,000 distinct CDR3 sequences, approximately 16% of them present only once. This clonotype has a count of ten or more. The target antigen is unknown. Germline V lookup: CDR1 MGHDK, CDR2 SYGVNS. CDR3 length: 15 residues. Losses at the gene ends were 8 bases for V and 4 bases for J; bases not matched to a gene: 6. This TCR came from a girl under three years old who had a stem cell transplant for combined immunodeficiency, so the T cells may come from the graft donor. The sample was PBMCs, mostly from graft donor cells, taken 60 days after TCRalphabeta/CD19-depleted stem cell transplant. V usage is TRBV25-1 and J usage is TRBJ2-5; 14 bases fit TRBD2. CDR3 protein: CASRRGLAGGETQYF. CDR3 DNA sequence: TGTGCCAGCCGACGCGGACTAGCGGGAGGAGAGACCCAGTACTTC.